The T cell receptor (beta chain) described here comes from a study of T cells expressing NK-cell markers. Study-level information: Seven of the eight sequenced donors were classified as HCMV-seropositive, and one was classified as seronegative. Notes on the study in general: As a fraction of CD8+ T cells, dominant NKG2C+ clonotypes reached about 1.0-8% in six donors.

The length of the CDR3 is 15 residues. Germline V gene lookup returns CDR1 SEHNR and CDR2 FQNEAQ (reference sequence). Beta-chain TCR cDNA was generated via 5'RACE template switching with UMIs. Using the 5' RACE reads, TCRdb records one entry per CDR3 protein without DNA. The repertoire table contains 300,000 to 450,000 distinct CDR3 sequences. With regard to this clonotype: The antigen remains undetermined.

The specimen was blood T cells: a sorted CD56 or NKG2C T cell subset, CD4+ or CD8+ T cells, or bulk PBMC T cells (not recorded which). The chain recombines TRBV7-9 with TRBJ2-1. The receptor comes from a man aged 18 to 69 in good health. The CDR3 spells CASSFGSISYNEQFF.